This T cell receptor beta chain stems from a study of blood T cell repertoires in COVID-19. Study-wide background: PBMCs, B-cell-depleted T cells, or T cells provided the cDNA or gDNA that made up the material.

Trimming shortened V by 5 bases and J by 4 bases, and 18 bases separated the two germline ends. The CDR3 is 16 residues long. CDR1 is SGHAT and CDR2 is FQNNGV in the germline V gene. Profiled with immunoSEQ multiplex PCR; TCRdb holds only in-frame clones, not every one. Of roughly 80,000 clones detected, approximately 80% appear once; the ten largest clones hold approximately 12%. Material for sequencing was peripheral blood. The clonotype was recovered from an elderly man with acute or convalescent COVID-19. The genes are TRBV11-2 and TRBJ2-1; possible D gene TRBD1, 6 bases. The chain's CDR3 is CASSTVPWDTYNEQFF. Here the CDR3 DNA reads TGTGCCAGCAGCACAGTACCCTGGGACACATACAATGAGCAGTTCTTC.